This TCR beta chain appears in the sequencing data of a study of blood T cell repertoires in COVID-19. Across the study: Some COVID-19 samples were acute and others convalescent; all came from the United States, Italy and Spain. From T cells, B-cell-depleted T cells, or PBMCs came the material, which was cDNA or gDNA.

Germline CDR1 is MDHEN and CDR2 is SYDVKM. The V end lost 3 bases, the J end lost 0 bases, and 13 bases lay between the germline ends. The CDR3 has 16 residues. Study processing details: Estimation of nucleated cell counts was performed using reference gene primer amplification. Sequencing used immunoSEQ multiplex PCR; TCRdb keeps in-frame clones, though not all of them. V, J and clone size are taken as reported in that table, and D and trimming were inferred from the DNA itself. This repertoire shows about 55,000 clones, 85% found once; its top ten account for about 10%. The sequence derives from a human donor in a cohort sampled during active COVID-19. This chain uses TRBV28 with TRBJ2-3, with a possible D match to TRBD2 (5 bases). The specimen sequenced was peripheral blood. This CDR3 is CASSLVARPSTDTQYF. The CDR3 region has the DNA TGTGCCAGCAGTTTGGTAGCGCGACCTAGCACAGATACGCAGTATTTT.